The source of this TCR beta chain is a study of immune cell composition in non-small cell lung cancer. Broader study findings: No significant correlation existed between pack-years smoked and tumour clonality.

DNA was extracted from unsorted cell suspensions stored frozen. Trimming removed 10 bases from V and 3 bases from J, with 7 bases in between. Per the germline V gene, CDR1 is KGHSH and CDR2 is LQKENI. The CDR3 loop spans 10 amino acids. Method: immunoSEQ multiplex PCR; TCRdb's copy keeps in-frame clones and lacks some. The table has under 2,500 clones, roughly 80% seen once; the top ten hold 15% to 20%. To note about this clone: Its target is not known.

This sample was also put to use in a study of CD4 T cells in lung cancer.

The sequencing input was lung tumor tissue. The sequence derives from a human donor with non-small cell lung cancer. The genes are TRBV18 and TRBJ2-7; D not certain. The CDR3 DNA reads as TGTGCCATTCCCCTCTACGAGCAGTACTTC. This sequence encodes CAIPLYEQYF.